This T cell receptor (beta chain) was obtained from a study of blood T cell repertoires in COVID-19. Method: immunoSEQ multiplex PCR; TCRdb's copy keeps in-frame clones and lacks some. The data show 270,000 or so clones, with less than 85% seen just once and roughly 1.5% held by the top ten. Germline values: CDR1 SQVTM, CDR2 ANQGSEA. V lost 5 bases to trimming and J lost 6 bases, with 15 bases between them. This CDR3 comprises 13 residues. The sequence came from a human donor with COVID-19, enrolled during active disease. The donor label of this sample is uncertain. The rearrangement joins TRBV29-1 to TRBJ2-3; maybe TRBD1 (6 bases). Sequenced material: peripheral blood. The CDR3 sequence is CSVTGQPGDTQYF. DNA for the CDR3: TGCAGCGTTACCGGACAGCCCGGGGATACGCAGTATTTT.